This TCR beta chain was identified during a study of T cell responses to AZD1222 COVID-19 vaccine (dated by TCRdb to 2020 to 2023). Context from the whole study: TCR sequencing was performed for 230 to 250 trial participants, of whom roughly 200 were given two doses of AZD1222 and some 26 were given two doses of MenACWY control vaccine. Trial participants were enrolled by age into subgroups of 18-55, 56-69 and 70-plus years, and about 150, 27 and 61 TCR-sequenced participants, respectively, were included in these subgroups.

The CDR3 regions of human TCRbeta chains were subjected to immunosequencing. Processing in the source paper ran as follows. TCRs in the repertoires were matched against a reference library of SARS-CoV-2-specific TCRs that had been generated with the MIRA antigen-specificity platform. Breadth was defined as the fraction of unique TCRs that were SARS-CoV-2-associated, and depth was defined as the fraction of total T cells that were SARS-CoV-2-associated. Using the MIRA data, each spike-specific TCR was assigned both to the spike region to which the TCR was reactive and to a CD4 or CD8 class. Log10-transformed breadth and depth values were compared by one-way ANOVA with Sidak's multiple comparisons tests. What TCRdb holds here is the immuneACCESS table cut down to in-frame rearrangements. Part of the clones is not present; checked against another copy, under half of the missing clones reflect an unresolved V gene, and the others are unexplained. That table is the source of V, J and clone size, and D and trimming were worked out from the DNA. The sample table records over 150,000 clones; under 95% of these occur just once. The ten most abundant clones make up around 1.6% of the sample.

Spanning cysteine to phenylalanine, the CDR3 consists of 14 amino acids. The entry retains the CDR3 DNA only, 42 bases that are in frame from base 1. CDR1 LNHDA and CDR2 SQIVND are derived from the germline V gene (reference sequence). Trimming removed 1 base from V and 0 bases from J, leaving 3 bases between the germline ends. General conclusions and limits of the study: Reportedly, almost half of the unique spike-specific TCRs recognized epitopes lying outside the regions that are mutated in the B.1.351 and B.1.1.7 variants. Participants were mostly white British and included more females than males, and it was suggested by the authors that clonal diversity may have been underestimated. After two AZD1222 doses, both the breadth and the depth of spike-specific TCRs were significantly higher than at day 0 and than in MenACWY recipients. Because no samples from the day 14 peak response were available, repertoires could be characterized only after the peak T cell response. The 56-69-year group was small, and its depth increase did not reach significance, likely because of low power. Only six AZD1222 recipients were SARS-CoV-2 seropositive at baseline, limiting conclusions about previously exposed vaccinees. The whole spike protein was spanned by vaccine-associated CD4 TCRs, and dominant responses were seen in regions 160-218 and 743-854.

The label giving this sample's time point can be read as: about 28 days (+/-7) after the second vaccine dose. AZD1222 recipients whose second dose came at about 4 weeks and those whose second dose came at about 12 weeks were combined into one group, since spike-specific TCR depth and breadth did not differ between the two schedules. The vaccinee samples were drawn from two UK trials, COV001 and COV002, one of which was a single-blind randomized controlled phase 2/3 trial testing AZD1222 (ChAdOx1 nCoV-19) in healthy adults. Trial participant PBMC samples were collected at day 0 and day 28 after the second dose for TCRbeta chain sequencing. Regarding this clone: Its recognized antigen is unknown. The input lacks base qualities; no much larger clone sits a single base away.

The TCR was taken from an adult who received the AZD1222 COVID-19 vaccine. Rearrangement joined TRBV19 to TRBJ1-4; the D gene is not confidently resolved. The sequencing here drew on peripheral blood, taken 28 days after the second AZD1222 dose. The CDR3 reads CASSIGATNEKLFF. The sequenced DNA: TGTGCCAGTAGTATAGGAGCAACTAATGAAAAACTGTTTTTT. The full variable domain, with segments outside the CDR3 supplied by the reference TRBV19 and TRBJ1-4 proteins, appears as DGGITQSPKYLFRKEGQNVTLSCEQNLNHDAMYWYRQDPGQGLRLIYYSQIVNDFQKGDIAEGYSVSREKKESFPLTVTSAQKNPTAFYLCASSIGATNEKLFFGSGTQLSVL.